Listed here are 30 T cell receptor beta chains from one sample, sequenced in a study of blood T cells in healthy people across ages. Sample-barcoded 5' priming and a J-beta primer mix drove a second PCR of 7 to 11 cycles. One entry per CDR3 protein results from TCRdb running MiXCR on the 5' RACE reads. The sample has 700,000 to 800,000 distinct CDR3 sequences, about 42% seen once. The source material was blood. All receptors come from an older woman in good health.

The V call is TRBV11-1, the J call TRBJ2-7; TRBD2 is a possible D gene (6 bases). The CDR3 has 14 residues. V was pared by 5 bases and J by 6 bases, with 17 bases between. Germline CDR1 SGHAT, CDR2 FQDESV (reference sequence). The CDR3 DNA follows: TGTGCCAGCAGCCCCCGTCTTGAAGCGGGCGAGCAGTACTTC. This sequence encodes CASSPRLEAGEQYF.

Only a few counts were recorded for this clonotype. V is TRBV12-3 or TRBV12-4 and J is TRBJ2-7; TRBD1 is a possible D gene (5 bases). CDR3 length: 15 amino acids. Between the trimmed V and J ends, which lost 5 bases and 1 base, there was a span of 15 bases. CDR3 bases: TGTGCCAGCAGTGCCAGGGTGGACCTGTCCTACGAGCAGTACTTC. Translation gives CASSARVDLSYEQYF.

J is TRBJ1-2 and V is TRBV27; D gene uncertain. The CDR3 sequence is 13 residues long. The V end lost 6 bases, the J end lost 6 bases, and 14 bases lay between the germline ends. The germline CDR1 and CDR2 sequences are MNHEY and SMNVEV (reference sequence). The CDR3 DNA follows: TGTGCCAGCAGCTACCCTGGGAGTAATGGCTACACCTTC. Amino acid sequence: CASSYPGSNGYTF.

This clonotype occurred a few times. The rearrangement uses TRBV6-4 and TRBJ2-3; 7 bases are a match to TRBD2. The CDR3 has 16 residues. V was clipped by 0 bases and J by 1 base; unmatched bases: 4. Germline CDR1 reads MRHNA; CDR2 reads SNTAGT. The CDR3 region has the DNA TGTGCCAGCAGTGACTCGACGGGAGGAGGCACAGATACGCAGTATTTT. The encoded protein is CASSDSTGGGTDTQYF.

This clonotype was seen a handful of times. The rearrangement uses TRBV10-3 and TRBJ2-3; 7 nucleotides line up with TRBD2. Germline CDR1 ENHRY, CDR2 SYGVKD. J was trimmed by 0 bases and V by 5 bases; bases with no gene match: 5. This CDR3 is 15 amino acids long. The CDR3 DNA is TGTGCCATCAGTCCAAGCGGGGCTAGCACAGATACGCAGTATTTT. Translated: CAISPSGASTDTQYF.

The rearrangement joins TRBV29-1 to TRBJ2-5; TRBD1 or TRBD2 may be the D gene (6 bases each). Trimming removed 6 bases from V and 6 bases from J, with 14 bases in between. The CDR3 runs to 12 residues. Per germline, CDR1 SQVTM and CDR2 ANQGSEA. The CDR3 DNA reads as TGCAGCGTAATGGGGGGCGGGCAGACCCAGTACTTC. Protein sequence: CSVMGGGQTQYF.

This clonotype was detected a few times. The J gene is TRBJ2-3, the V gene TRBV5-1; 8 nucleotides agree with TRBD2. CDR3 size: 14 residues. From germline, CDR1 is SGHRS and CDR2 YFSETQ. Losses at the gene ends were 4 bases for V and 5 bases for J; bases not matched to a gene: 6. DNA for the CDR3: TGCGCCAGCAGCGGGGGACTAGTGGAAGATACGCAGTATTTT. Translation: CASSGGLVEDTQYF. The whole variable domain, remainder taken from reference TRBV5-1 and TRBJ2-3, is KAGVTQTPRYLIKTRGQQVTLSCSPISGHRSVSWYQQTPGQGLQFLFEYFSETQRNKGNFPGRFSGRQFSNSRSEMNVSTLELGDSALYLCASSGGLVEDTQYFGPGTRLTVL.

This chain connects TRBV29-1 to TRBJ2-5; D might be TRBD1 (6 bases). Germline CDR1 is SQVTM and CDR2 is ANQGSEA. The CDR3 sequence is 14 residues long. The V end lost 7 bases, the J end lost 5 bases, and 20 bases lay between the germline ends. DNA for the CDR3: TGCAGCGCTGGGGGCCGGAGTGGTTTTGAGACCCAGTACTTC. Translating gives CSAGGRSGFETQYF.

The CDR3 nucleotides are TGTGCCATCAGTGGGACCTACGAGCAGTACTTC. This codes for CAISGTYEQYF. V gene TRBV10-3 combines with J gene TRBJ2-7; no clear D gene. The CDR3 sequence is 11 residues long. Trimming took 4 bases from V and 2 from J, leaving 3 bases between them. Germline V CDR1 and CDR2: ENHRY, SYGVKD.

This rearrangement joins TRBV7-9 to TRBJ2-5, with D possibly matching TRBD1 (5 bases). The CDR3 covers 12 residues. The germline V gene encodes CDR1 SEHNR and CDR2 FQNEAQ (reference sequence). The germline V and J ends were trimmed by 6 bases and 11 bases, with 16 bases remaining between them. CDR3: CASSIEDNEQYF. The CDR3 DNA follows: TGTGCCAGCAGTATTGAGGACAATGAGCAGTACTTC.

This clonotype was counted many times. The rearrangement uses TRBV7-9 and TRBJ2-1, with 7 nucleotides matching TRBD2. This CDR3 is 14 amino acids long. The junction had 3 bases not matched to a gene; V was cut back by 4 bases and J by 3 bases. Germline values: CDR1 SEHNR, CDR2 FQNEAQ (reference sequence). Written as DNA, the CDR3 is TGTGCCAGCAGCTCGCTAGCGGACTACAATGAGCAGTTCTTC. Translated, it gives CASSSLADYNEQFF.

V gene TRBV6-1 combines with J gene TRBJ2-1; TRBD2 matches 8 bases. V lost 3 bases and J lost 4; bases outside the gene matches: 5. Germline V gene lookup returns CDR1 MNHNS and CDR2 SASEGT. The CDR3 is 15 amino acids. The CDR3 protein is CASSDGGAIYNEQFF. The DNA of the CDR3 is TGTGCCAGCAGTGACGGGGGGGCTATTTACAATGAGCAGTTCTTC.

The chain carries TRBV7-2 and TRBJ1-5; the match to TRBD1 covers 9 bases. CDR3 length: 15 amino acids. V trimming: 5 bases; J trimming: 7 bases; junction bases outside the gene matches: 9. CDR1 and CDR2 (germline): SGHTA, FQGNSA. CDR3 sequence: CASSPPGTGLQPQHF. In nucleotides, the CDR3 is TGTGCCAGCAGCCCGCCCGGGACAGGGCTCCAGCCCCAGCATTTT.

This clonotype appeared a single time. Germline and junction disagree at one end, which may indicate a read error. The V call is TRBV5-5, the J call TRBJ1-3; no firm D call. The CDR3 sequence is 16 residues long. Germline CDR1 and CDR2: SGHKS and YYEKEE (reference sequence). For the CDR3, the DNA is TGTGCCAGCAGCTTCCTGGTTCTGAGCTCTGAAAACACCATATATTTT. It is translated as CASSFLVLSSENTIYF.

This clonotype has only a few counts. The chain uses TRBV27 and TRBJ2-7; TRBD1 aligns across 9 bases. The germline V gene encodes CDR1 MNHEY and CDR2 SMNVEV (reference sequence). V gave up 6 bases and J gave up 5 bases; unmatched junction bases: 8. This CDR3 region has 14 residues. The CDR3 sequence: CASRPQGAGDEQYF. The CDR3 DNA sequence: TGTGCCAGCAGACCACAGGGGGCTGGCGACGAGCAGTACTTC.

A remark on this clonotype: Just one base apart from a much larger clone, this may be a read error. V is TRBV18 and J is TRBJ2-5, with 7 bases identical to TRBD1. In germline, CDR1 is KGHSH, CDR2 LQKENI. The CDR3 is 14 residues long. The CDR3 loop reads CAGSPTGAGETQYF. For the CDR3, the DNA is TGTGCCGGCTCACCTACAGGGGCCGGAGAGACCCAGTACTTC.

The sample holds many counts of this clonotype. The chain is built from TRBV7-9 and TRBJ2-5; D remains ambiguous. The ends were cut back, 4 bases at V and 0 bases at J, with 9 bases in the middle. The CDR3 runs to 14 residues. Per germline, CDR1 SEHNR and CDR2 FQNEAQ (reference sequence). Here the CDR3 reads CASSSDRNQETQYF. The CDR3 DNA follows: TGTGCCAGCAGCTCAGACCGAAACCAAGAGACCCAGTACTTC.

The gene calls are TRBV6-1 and TRBJ2-5; TRBD1 might be the D (6 bases). This CDR3 comprises 12 residues. The germline V gene has CDR1 MNHNS and CDR2 SASEGT. V was shortened by 11 bases and J by 4 bases, with 14 bases between the two germline ends. CDR3: CAGILGAETQYF. The CDR3, as DNA: TGTGCCGGCATCCTGGGGGCAGAGACCCAGTACTTC.

This clonotype was seen only a few times. This sequence joins TRBV20-1 and TRBJ2-5; D gene ambiguous. V was trimmed by 2 bases and J by 3 bases, leaving 10 bases between them. Germline loops: CDR1 DFQATT, CDR2 SNEGSKA (reference sequence). CDR3 length: 13 amino acids. The CDR3 loop is CSARSAIEETQYF. The CDR3 bases are TGCAGTGCTAGAAGCGCTATTGAAGAGACCCAGTACTTC.

The rearrangement links TRBV6-5 to TRBJ1-4; perhaps TRBD1 as D (6 bases). CDR1 and CDR2 (germline): MNHEY, SVGAGI. CDR3 length equals 14 residues. With 5 bases removed from V and 4 bases from J, the gap between germline ends came to 11 bases. The CDR3 sequence: CASSRQDHNEKLFF. The CDR3 bases are TGTGCCAGCAGTCGACAGGATCATAATGAAAAACTGTTTTTT.

This sequence joins TRBV2 and TRBJ2-5; D is unresolved. This CDR3 comprises 12 residues. The germline V and J ends were trimmed by 6 bases and 13 bases, with 18 bases remaining between them. Germline assignment: CDR1 SNHLY and CDR2 FYNNEI. The CDR3 spells CASSSLHPVSYF. In DNA, the CDR3 is TGTGCCAGCAGCTCACTGCACCCGGTATCGTACTTC.

The chain carries TRBV7-2 and TRBJ1-2, with unresolved D. Germline V gene data show CDR1 as SGHTA and CDR2 as FQGNSA. V lost 5 bases and J lost 5, with 15 bases in between. CDR3 length: 14 residues. The CDR3 nucleotides are TGTGCCAGCAGCGTAGAGGCAGAGCCTTATGGCTACACCTTC. This gives the protein CASSVEAEPYGYTF.

Turning to this clonotype: Possible read error: a much larger clone is one base away. The CDR3 region is CGVSRNPNSNQPQHF. The CDR3 DNA is TGCGGTGTCAGTCGGAACCCTAATAGCAATCAGCCCCAGCATTTT. This chain joins TRBV20-1 and TRBJ1-5; unclear D gene. The CDR3 contains 15 residues. Germline loops: CDR1 DFQATT, CDR2 SNEGSKA (reference sequence).

For the CDR3, the DNA is TGCAGTGCCGCGGGGGGCGGCTACACCTTC. Translation: CSAAGGGYTF. The chain recombines TRBV20-1 with TRBJ1-2; TRBD1 is a possible D gene (6 bases). Germline V lookup: CDR1 DFQATT, CDR2 SNEGSKA (reference sequence). The CDR3 runs to 10 residues. V lost 6 bases and J 8 bases, leaving 10 bases between the germline ends.

At least ten counts were recorded for this clonotype. The chain recombines TRBV12-3 or TRBV12-4 with TRBJ2-3, with D perhaps TRBD2 (6 bases). Trimming cost V 7 bases and J 1 base, with 9 bases left between them. The CDR3 has 13 amino acids. DNA for the CDR3: TGTGCCAGCACCGGGAGAGGCACAGATACGCAGTATTTT. This sequence encodes CASTGRGTDTQYF.

A remark on this clonotype: A read error may explain this, as a much larger clone is one base away. The chain employs TRBV29-1 and TRBJ2-1; TRBD2 aligns across 7 bases. The CDR3 length is 14 residues. The J segment lost 10 bases and the V segment lost 3 bases, leaving 12 bases of the junction unmatched. Germline V CDR1 and CDR2: SQVTM, ANQGSEA. This chain's CDR3 is CSVEKGAGWNEQFF. Here the CDR3 DNA reads TGCAGCGTTGAGAAAGGAGCGGGGTGGAACGAGCAGTTCTTC.

Many counts were recorded for this clonotype. This sequence joins TRBV20-1 and TRBJ2-3; weak D call: TRBD2 (5 bases). This CDR3 is built from 15 residues. Trimming took 0 bases from V and 4 from J, leaving 14 bases between them. Per the germline V gene, CDR1 is DFQATT and CDR2 is SNEGSKA (reference sequence). The CDR3 region is CSARDYGSGADTQYF. The CDR3 coding sequence is TGCAGTGCTAGAGATTATGGCTCCGGGGCAGATACGCAGTATTTT.

This clonotype was observed a few times. The V call is TRBV5-1, the J call TRBJ1-2, with 7 bases lining up with TRBD1. V dropped 4 bases and J dropped 7; count of bases not matched to a gene: 10. The CDR3 is 14 residues long. The germline V gene has CDR1 SGHRS and CDR2 YFSETQ. The CDR3, as DNA: TGCGCCAGCAGCGGGGCTGGGACAGATCGTGGCTACACCTTC. Translation: CASSGAGTDRGYTF.

This chain connects TRBV7-2 to TRBJ1-1, with D possibly being TRBD1 (5 bases). Trimming took 5 bases from V and 0 from J, leaving 13 bases between them. The CDR3 length is 15 residues. Germline V CDR1 and CDR2: SGHTA, FQGNSA. CDR3 bases: TGTGCCAGCAGCCTATGGGGGGGTATGAACACTGAAGCTTTCTTT. Residues: CASSLWGGMNTEAFF.

This clonotype was counted a few times. The chain employs TRBV7-2 and TRBJ2-5; 7 nucleotides match TRBD2. The CDR3 sequence is 16 residues long. Trimming at V came to 1 base and at J to 1 base, leaving 6 bases not matched to a gene. Germline CDR1 and CDR2: SGHTA and FQGNSA. The CDR3 protein is CASSLVGGNFQETQYF. CDR3 in DNA: TGTGCCAGCAGCTTAGTGGGGGGGAACTTCCAAGAGACCCAGTACTTC.